This T cell receptor beta chain was obtained from a study of cytomegalovirus exposure and HLA in healthy donors. Regarding the study as a whole: As a later analysis showed, several of the most significant clusters appeared to be linked to common viral pathogens.

A remark on this clone: What it binds is not known. One junction end disagrees with the germline gene, perhaps due to a read error.

Primers for the PCR totalled 60 Vbeta and 13 Jbeta. Libraries were prepared by immunoSEQ multiplex PCR; TCRdb keeps only in-frame clonotypes and omits some of them. The sample includes 60,000 to 80,000 clones, 65% to 85% seen only once; the top ten take less than 3.5%. The CDR3 has 16 residues. Germline CDR1 reads LNHDA; CDR2 reads SQIVND (reference sequence). The receptor comes from a woman in her thirties in good health and CMV-seronegative. The V and J genes are TRBV19 and TRBJ1-1; TRBD1 matches 9 bases. The source material was PBMCs. CDR3 protein: CASSTLDRGMNTKAFF. DNA of the CDR3: TGTGCCAGTAGTACGTTGGACAGGGGCATGAACACTAAAGCTTTCTTT.